This T cell receptor (beta chain) is from a study of cytomegalovirus exposure and HLA in healthy donors. Study-level results: Across donors, most TCRs were seen rarely, yet some public ones were widespread.

Trimming left V 9 bases short and J 0 bases short, with 21 bases between. The CDR3 loop spans 17 amino acids. CDR1 is WSHSY and CDR2 is SAAADI in the germline V gene. PCR amplification relied on 60 Vbeta primers (plus 13 Jbeta primers). The method was immunoSEQ multiplex PCR; TCRdb's version includes in-frame clones alone and lacks a portion of them. The table shows 150,000 to 200,000 clones, with approximately 81% occurring only once. Concerning this clone: Its antigen is unidentified.

The chain has TRBV10-2 and TRBJ2-1, with D possibly being TRBD2 (6 bases). This clonotype was obtained from a woman aged 25 to 39 in good health and CMV-seropositive. Sequencing input: PBMCs. CDR3 amino acids: CASTGGGGTFSYNEQFF. The DNA of the CDR3 is TGCGCCAGTACTGGAGGCGGCGGGACCTTCTCCTACAATGAGCAGTTCTTC.